The rows below give T cell receptor beta chains drawn from one sample of a study of cytomegalovirus exposure and HLA in healthy donors. Libraries were prepared by immunoSEQ multiplex PCR; TCRdb keeps only in-frame clonotypes and omits some of them. The sample has 70,000 to 95,000 clones, approximately 79% seen once; the top ten hold around an eighth. Material for sequencing was PBMCs. Receptor source: a human donor in good health. The CDR3 runs from the conserved cysteine through the conserved F or W. D genes are given only for firm matches. Size values are once, few and many counts, or a class for expanded clones, and some rows have none.

d_call clone_size j_call v_call cdr3_length cdr3_nt cdr3_aa
NA NA TRBJ1-1 TRBV5-1 12 TGCGCCAGCAGCCCCTCGGGAACAATAGCTTTCTTT CASSPSGTIAFF
TRBD2 NA TRBJ2-3 TRBV9 19 TGTGCCAGCAGCGTAGTCTCCACTCTTACTAGCGGGATCCCAGATACGCAGTATTTT CASSVVSTLTSGIPDTQYF
TRBD2 NA TRBJ2-1 TRBV6-6 15 TGTGCCAGCAGTTACAAGCGGGGGGGTATCAATGAGCAGTTCTTC CASSYKRGGINEQFF
TRBD1 NA TRBJ2-7 TRBV5-6 15 TGTGCCAGCAGCTTGGAGACAGGGTTAGTTTACGAGCAGTACTTC CASSLETGLVYEQYF
NA NA TRBJ2-1 TRBV11-1 15 TGTGCCAGCAGCTTAGGTCGAGGGGGAGACAATGAGCAGTTCTTC CASSLGRGGDNEQFF
TRBD2 NA TRBJ2-3 TRBV7-2 16 TGTGCCAGCAGGTTAGGTAATTGGCGGGGGACAGATACGCAGTATTTT CASRLGNWRGTDTQYF
NA NA TRBJ1-6 TRBV11-2 16 TGTGCCAGCAGCTTAGATAGGACAAAAAATAATTCACCCCTCCACTTT CASSLDRTKNNSPLHF
TRBD1 NA TRBJ2-7 TRBV4-3 15 TGCGCCAGCAGCCAAGCTGGTGGGACAGGCTACGAGCAGTACTTC CASSQAGGTGYEQYF
NA NA TRBJ1-3 TRBV7-8 15 TGTGCCAGCAGCTTGGGGGGAGGCTCTGGAAACACCATATATTTT CASSLGGGSGNTIYF
NA NA TRBJ2-7 TRBV2 16 TGTGCCAGCAGTGTACGGGTGGCAGGGGTGCCCTACGAGCAGTACTTC CASSVRVAGVPYEQYF
NA NA TRBJ2-7 TRBV6-1 14 TGTGCCAGCAGTGAGGTAACAGGGTCATGCGAGCAGTACTTC CASSEVTGSCEQYF
NA NA TRBJ2-2 TRBV29-1 12 TGCAGCGTTGAAAGGGGTTCGGGGGAGCTGTTTTTT CSVERGSGELFF
NA NA TRBJ2-7 TRBV4-3 15 TGCGCCAGCAGCCAAGCCCCGGGAAGCCAAGTCGAGCAGTACTTC CASSQAPGSQVEQYF
TRBD1 NA TRBJ1-3 TRBV5-4 16 TGTGCCAGCAGCTTGGGGGGGACAGGCCCTGGAAACACCATATATTTT CASSLGGTGPGNTIYF
TRBD1 NA TRBJ2-7 TRBV7-6 14 TGTGCCAGCAGCTCGGGGGGACAGGGTTACGAGCAGTACTTC CASSSGGQGYEQYF
NA NA TRBJ1-1 TRBV2 12 TGTGCCAGGGACTCCGGGGGCACTGAAGCTTTCTTT CARDSGGTEAFF
NA NA TRBJ2-3 TRBV5-4 16 TGTGCCAGCACCCGGATGGCGGGCCGTAGCACAGATACGCAGTATTTT CASTRMAGRSTDTQYF
TRBD2 NA TRBJ2-1 TRBV2 17 TGTGCCAGCAGTCAACCGACTAGCGGGGGGGTATACAATGAGCAGTTCTTC CASSQPTSGGVYNEQFF
NA once TRBJ2-3 TRBV4-1 13 TGCGCCAGCAGCCAGGGACTGGGGGGTACGCAGTATTTT CASSQGLGGTQYF
NA NA TRBJ1-5 TRBV11-2 15 TGTGCCAGCAGCCTCCCGCGGGGGGGCAATCAGCCCCAGCATTTT CASSLPRGGNQPQHF